This TCR beta chain is drawn from a study of OX40 agonist ivuxolimab in advanced cancers. Clones were sequenced by immunoSEQ multiplex PCR, and TCRdb holds only the in-frame ones, with some missing. This sample yields roughly 100,000 clones, of which approximately 87% are seen a single time; 1.5% to 2% belongs to the top ten. V trimming: 5 bases; J trimming: 2 bases; junction bases outside the gene matches: 8. CDR3 length: 15 residues. Per germline, CDR1 SGHAT and CDR2 FQNNGV. A few counts support this clone. This chain uses TRBV11-2 with TRBJ2-7, with 8 bases that match TRBD1. This receptor was identified in an adult with an advanced solid tumor such as melanoma, head and neck, liver or kidney cancer. Sequenced material: CD4+ or CD8+ T cells sorted from blood, taken in a trial of the OX40 agonist ivuxolimab. The CDR3 here is CASSDGGTGPYEQYF. In nucleotides, the CDR3 is TGTGCCAGCAGCGATGGGGGGACAGGACCCTACGAGCAGTACTTC.